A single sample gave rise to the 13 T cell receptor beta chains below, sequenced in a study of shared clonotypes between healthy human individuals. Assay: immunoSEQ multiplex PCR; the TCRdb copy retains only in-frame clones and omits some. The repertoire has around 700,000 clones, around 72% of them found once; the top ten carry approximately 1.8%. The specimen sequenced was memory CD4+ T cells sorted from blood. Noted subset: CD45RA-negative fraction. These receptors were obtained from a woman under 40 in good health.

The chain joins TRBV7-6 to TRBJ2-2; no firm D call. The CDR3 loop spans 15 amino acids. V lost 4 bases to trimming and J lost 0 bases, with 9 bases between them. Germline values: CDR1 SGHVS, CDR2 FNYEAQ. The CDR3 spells CASSSMAANTGELFF. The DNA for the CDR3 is TGTGCCAGCAGCTCAATGGCGGCGAACACCGGGGAGCTGTTTTTT.

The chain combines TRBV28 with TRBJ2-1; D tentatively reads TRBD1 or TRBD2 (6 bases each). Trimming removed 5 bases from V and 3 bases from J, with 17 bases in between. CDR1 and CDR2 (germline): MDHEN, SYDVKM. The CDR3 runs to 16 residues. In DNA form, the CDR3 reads TGTGCCAGCAGTCGAACGGGGGCGGGAAGCTACAATGAGCAGTTCTTC. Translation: CASSRTGAGSYNEQFF.

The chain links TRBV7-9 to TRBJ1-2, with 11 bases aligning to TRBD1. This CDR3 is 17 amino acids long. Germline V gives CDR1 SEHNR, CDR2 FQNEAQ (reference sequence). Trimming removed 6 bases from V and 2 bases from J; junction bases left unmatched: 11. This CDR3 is CASRRMDRGRGNYGYTF. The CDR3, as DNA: TGTGCCAGCAGAAGGATGGACAGGGGGCGCGGGAACTATGGCTACACCTTC.

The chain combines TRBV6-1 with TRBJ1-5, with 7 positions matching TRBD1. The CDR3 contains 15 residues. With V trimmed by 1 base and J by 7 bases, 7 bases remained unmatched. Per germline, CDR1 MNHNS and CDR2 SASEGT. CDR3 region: CASSEGTGEWQPQHF. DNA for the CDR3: TGTGCCAGCAGTGAAGGCACAGGGGAATGGCAGCCCCAGCATTTT.

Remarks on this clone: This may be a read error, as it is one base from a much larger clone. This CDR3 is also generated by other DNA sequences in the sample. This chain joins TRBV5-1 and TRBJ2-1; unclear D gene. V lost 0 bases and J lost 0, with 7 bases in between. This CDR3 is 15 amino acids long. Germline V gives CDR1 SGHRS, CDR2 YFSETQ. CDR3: CASSLDSTSYNEQFF. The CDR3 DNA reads TGCGCCAGCAGCTTGGACTCAACCTCCTACAATGAGCAGTTCTTC.

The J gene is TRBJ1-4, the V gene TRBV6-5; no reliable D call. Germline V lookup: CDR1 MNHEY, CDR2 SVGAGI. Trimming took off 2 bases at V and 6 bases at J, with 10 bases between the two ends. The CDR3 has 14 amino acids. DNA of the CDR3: TGTGCCAGCAGTTACGGGTCTCGGCATGAAAAACTGTTTTTT. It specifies CASSYGSRHEKLFF.

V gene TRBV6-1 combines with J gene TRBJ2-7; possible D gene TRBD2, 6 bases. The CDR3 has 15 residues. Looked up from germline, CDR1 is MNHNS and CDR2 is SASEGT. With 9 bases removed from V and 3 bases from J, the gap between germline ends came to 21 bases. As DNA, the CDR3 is TGTGCCAGTGTTCTGACGGGGGACGCGGGCTACGAGCAGTACTTC. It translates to CASVLTGDAGYEQYF.

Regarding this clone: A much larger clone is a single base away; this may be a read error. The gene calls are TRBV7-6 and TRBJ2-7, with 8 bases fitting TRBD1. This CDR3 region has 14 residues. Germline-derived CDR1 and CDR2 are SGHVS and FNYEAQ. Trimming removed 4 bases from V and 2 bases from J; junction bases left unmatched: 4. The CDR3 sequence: CASSSGQAPYEQYF. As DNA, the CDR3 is TGTGCCAGCAGCTCGGGACAGGCGCCCTACGAGCAGTACTTC.

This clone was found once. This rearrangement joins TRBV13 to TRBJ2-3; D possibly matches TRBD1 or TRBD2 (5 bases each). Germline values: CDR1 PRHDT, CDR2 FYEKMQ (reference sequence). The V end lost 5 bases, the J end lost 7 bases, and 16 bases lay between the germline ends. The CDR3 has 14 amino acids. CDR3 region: CASSPGTGKNTQYF. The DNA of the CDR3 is TGTGCCAGCAGCCCTGGGACCGGGAAGAATACGCAGTATTTT.

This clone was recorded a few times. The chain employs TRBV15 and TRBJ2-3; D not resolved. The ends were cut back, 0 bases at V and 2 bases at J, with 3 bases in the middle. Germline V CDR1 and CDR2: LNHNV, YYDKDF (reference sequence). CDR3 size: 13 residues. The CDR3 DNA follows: TGTGCCACCAGCAGAGACTCCACAGATACGCAGTATTTT. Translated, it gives CATSRDSTDTQYF.

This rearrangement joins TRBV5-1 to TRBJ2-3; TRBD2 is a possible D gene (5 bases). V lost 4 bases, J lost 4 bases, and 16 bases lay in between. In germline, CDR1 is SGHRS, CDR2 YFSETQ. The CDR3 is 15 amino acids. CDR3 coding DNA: TGCGCCAGCAGCCCCCGAAGGGCGGAGGCAGATACGCAGTATTTT. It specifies CASSPRRAEADTQYF.

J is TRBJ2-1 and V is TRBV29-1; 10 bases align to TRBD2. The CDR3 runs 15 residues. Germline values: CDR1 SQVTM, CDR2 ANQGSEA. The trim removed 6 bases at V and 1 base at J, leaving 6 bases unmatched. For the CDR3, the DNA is TGCAGCGTACGACTAGCGGGTATGTCCTACAATGAGCAGTTCTTC. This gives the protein CSVRLAGMSYNEQFF.

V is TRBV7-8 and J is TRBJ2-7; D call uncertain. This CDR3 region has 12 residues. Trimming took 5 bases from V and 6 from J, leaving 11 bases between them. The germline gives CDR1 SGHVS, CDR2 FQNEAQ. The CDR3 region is CASSPIRVEQYF. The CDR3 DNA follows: TGTGCCAGCAGCCCCATAAGGGTCGAGCAGTACTTC.